The 12 T cell receptor beta chains below come from one sample, sequenced in a study of identical twins. TCRdb reanalysed the 5' RACE reads using MiXCR and keeps one entry per CDR3 protein. The sample has more than 1.5 million distinct CDR3 sequences, about 31% seen once. Sequencing used cord blood. These receptors all stem from a newborn girl in good health.

This clonotype was counted only a few times. This chain connects TRBV5-1 to TRBJ2-3, with a weak D call TRBD2 (6 bases). CDR1 SGHRS and CDR2 YFSETQ come from the germline V gene. The CDR3 consists of 15 residues. V shed 3 bases and J shed 1 base, with 12 bases lying between them. CDR3 sequence: CASSYYSSGTDTQYF. The CDR3 DNA sequence: TGCGCCAGCAGCTATTATTCTAGCGGCACAGATACGCAGTATTTT.

The chain employs TRBV24-1 and TRBJ2-3, with 7 bases fitting TRBD1. J was trimmed by 7 bases and V by 5 bases; bases with no gene match: 5. The CDR3 extends over 13 amino acids. Germline CDR1 reads KGHDR; CDR2 reads SFDVKD. CDR3 sequence (DNA): TGTGCCACCAGTGGCACGGGACAGTATACGCAGTATTTT. Translating gives CATSGTGQYTQYF.

The CDR3 loop reads CASSLNTQGRGRDGYTF. The CDR3 DNA reads as TGCGCCAGCAGCTTGAATACACAGGGACGGGGGCGAGATGGCTACACCTTC. V gene TRBV5-1 combines with J gene TRBJ1-2; TRBD1 is a possible D gene (6 bases). V lost 1 base and J 6 bases, leaving 22 bases between the germline ends. This CDR3 is built from 17 residues. Per the germline V gene, CDR1 is SGHRS and CDR2 is YFSETQ.

The rearrangement uses TRBV5-1 and TRBJ2-1, with D possibly matching TRBD2 (5 bases). The CDR3 runs to 15 residues. V lost 0 bases and J 5 bases, leaving 12 bases between the germline ends. The V gene's germline CDR1 is SGHRS and CDR2 YFSETQ. The CDR3 reads CASSLGTRTDNEQFF. The CDR3, as DNA: TGCGCCAGCAGCTTGGGGACTCGGACGGACAATGAGCAGTTCTTC.

This chain joins TRBV6-5 and TRBJ2-1; 8 bases are a match to TRBD2. The CDR3 is made up of 16 amino acids. The germline V gene encodes CDR1 MNHEY and CDR2 SVGAGI. V lost 7 bases, J lost 0 bases, and 8 bases stayed unmatched. The CDR3 nucleotides read TGTGCCAGCAAAAGGGGAGGGACTAGCTCCTACAATGAGCAGTTCTTC. Protein: CASKRGGTSSYNEQFF.

The chain links TRBV12-3 or TRBV12-4 to TRBJ1-1, with D perhaps matching TRBD1 (5 bases). The CDR3 is 18 residues long. V lost 1 base and J lost 5, with 23 bases in between. This chain's CDR3 is CASSLVLLRAGRVTEAFF. The CDR3 bases are TGTGCCAGCAGTTTAGTGCTCCTCCGGGCAGGGCGGGTAACTGAAGCTTTCTTT.

The chain links TRBV3-1 to TRBJ2-1; D gene ambiguous. Per the germline V gene, CDR1 is LGHDT and CDR2 is YNNKEL (reference sequence). The length of the CDR3 is 16 residues. Deletions cut 1 base from V and 2 bases from J, with 12 bases between. CDR3 loop: CASSQVTGLTYNEQFF. DNA for the CDR3: TGTGCCAGCAGCCAAGTGACGGGTCTGACCTACAATGAGCAGTTCTTC.

This chain connects TRBV7-9 to TRBJ2-5, with 7 bases aligning to TRBD1. CDR3 size: 15 residues. Germline V gene sequence: CDR1 SEHNR, CDR2 FQNEAQ (reference sequence). V was clipped by 7 bases and J by 11 bases; unmatched bases: 19. The CDR3 nucleotides read TGTGCCAGCACATCGGGACAGAGCCTCTACAATGAGCAGTACTTC. Translating it yields CASTSGQSLYNEQYF.

This clonotype was detected ten times or more. The chain employs TRBV12-3 or TRBV12-4 and TRBJ2-1; D unclear. The CDR3 loop spans 14 amino acids. Trimming took off 6 bases at V and 0 bases at J, with 9 bases between the two ends. DNA of the CDR3: TGTGCCAGCAGCTTACACAGCTCCTACAATGAGCAGTTCTTC. Protein product: CASSLHSSYNEQFF.

The chain employs TRBV18 and TRBJ2-7, with TRBD1 identical over 7 bases. CDR1 and CDR2 (germline): KGHSH, LQKENI. V lost 2 bases to trimming and J lost 1 base; unmatched junction nucleotides: 5. The CDR3 sequence is 15 residues long. CDR3 sequence: CASSPTGTESYEQYF. CDR3 DNA sequence: TGTGCCAGCTCACCAACCGGGACAGAGTCCTACGAGCAGTACTTC.

The chain recombines TRBV20-1 with TRBJ2-3; 8 bases agree with TRBD2. J was trimmed by 2 bases and V by 4 bases; bases with no gene match: 20. The CDR3 is made up of 19 amino acids. Germline V gives CDR1 DFQATT, CDR2 SNEGSKA (reference sequence). The CDR3 DNA follows: TGCAGTGCTACCCCGGGACTAGTGGCCAGACGTGTGTACACAGATACGCAGTATTTT. Translation gives CSATPGLVARRVYTDTQYF.

This clonotype was seen a few times. The rearrangement uses TRBV2 and TRBJ1-5; 9 nucleotides align to TRBD1. The germline V gene has CDR1 SNHLY and CDR2 FYNNEI. Germline trimming cut 4 bases from V and 4 bases from J; bases unmatched to any gene: 5. CDR3 length: 15 amino acids. This CDR3 reads CASSGRTGENQPQHF. In DNA, the CDR3 is TGTGCCAGCAGTGGGCGGACAGGGGAAAATCAGCCCCAGCATTTT.